Sequencing of this T cell receptor (beta chain) was carried out in a study of early T cells in non-severe SARS-CoV-2 infection. In its sample, this clonotype was seen many times. Individual cDNA molecules received unique molecular identifiers. TCRdb processed the 5' RACE reads anew with MiXCR; each CDR3 protein has one entry. In the table there are 28,000 or so distinct CDR3 sequences, approximately 7% of which are singletons. This CDR3 contains 13 residues. The V gene lost 4 bases and the J gene lost 6 bases, with 13 bases spanning the gap. Looked up from germline, CDR1 is LGHDT and CDR2 is YNNKEL (reference sequence).

The origin of this receptor is an adult who was a healthcare worker with PCR-confirmed SARS-CoV-2 infection or an uninfected control (not recorded which). The genes are TRBV3-1 and TRBJ2-7; unclear D gene. What was sequenced was whole blood. CDR3 coding DNA: TGTGCCAGCAGCCTAATGGCCACATCCGAGCAGTACTTC. Translation gives CASSLMATSEQYF.